The rows below give T cell receptor beta chains drawn from one sample of a study of identical twins. TCRdb re-called the 5' RACE reads with MiXCR, one entry per CDR3 protein. The sample lists under 250,000 distinct CDR3 sequences, roughly 13% seen once, with more than 3.5% in the top ten. These data also featured in a second study, about yellow fever vaccine responses in identical twins.

The specimen sequenced was memory (CD45RO+) T cells sorted from blood. Receptors were obtained from a woman in her late teens or twenties in good health. Each CDR3 is given with its conserved first and last residue. The order of the fields is D gene, clone size, V gene, CDR3 length, J gene, CDR3 DNA, CDR3 protein. A D gene is named only where the DNA matches it firmly. The size of a clone is reported for some rows only, either as once, few or many, or as a class for expanded clones.

>TRBD1|many|TRBV12-3/TRBV12-4|15|TRBJ1-6
TGTGCCAGCAGTTTAGCGGGACAGGGGTATTCACCCCTCCACTTT
CASSLAGQGYSPLHF
>TRBD2|.|TRBV20-1|13|TRBJ2-7
TGCAGTGCTAGAGGCAGGACTAGAAGGGAGCAGTACTTC
CSARGRTRREQYF
>.|.|TRBV6-5|14|TRBJ1-2
TGTGCCAGCAGTTCCGGACAGCCAAACTATGGCTACACCTTC
CASSSGQPNYGYTF
>TRBD2|many|TRBV4-3|15|TRBJ2-7
TGCGCCAGCAGCCAAGATTGGGGGGGGAGTGGAGAGCAGTACTTC
CASSQDWGGSGEQYF
>.|.|TRBV28|16|TRBJ2-1
TGTGCCAGCAGTCTCTCCTGGACAGTAACCTACAATGAGCAGTTCTTC
CASSLSWTVTYNEQFF
>.|.|TRBV27|13|TRBJ1-6
TGTGCCAGCAGTTTTAAAATCGGTTCACCCCTCCACTTT
CASSFKIGSPLHF
>.|.|TRBV29-1|15|TRBJ2-7
TGCAGCGTTGAAGAGGGGCCCCCACGCTCCTACGAGCAGTACTTC
CSVEEGPPRSYEQYF
>.|few|TRBV4-1|16|TRBJ2-3
TGCGCCAGCAGCCAGGATCCGCGACTCAACACAGATACGCAGTATTTT
CASSQDPRLNTDTQYF
>TRBD1|.|TRBV6-1|16|TRBJ2-5
TGTGCCAGCAGACGGACAGGGGGCGAACGGGGAGAGACCCAGTACTTC
CASRRTGGERGETQYF
>.|.|TRBV4-1|22|TRBJ2-3
TGCGCCAGCAGCCAAGAGATGATGGGCGGGCGCGATCCTCGGGCGAGCACAGATACGCAGTATTTT
CASSQEMMGGRDPRASTDTQYF
>TRBD1|.|TRBV28|14|TRBJ1-5
TGTGCCAGCAGACAAACAGGGGACAATCAGCCCCAGCATTTT
CASRQTGDNQPQHF
>.|.|TRBV7-9|13|TRBJ2-7
TGTGCCAGCAGCTCCTCCGGACAGTACGAGCAGTACTTC
CASSSSGQYEQYF
>.|many|TRBV7-2|15|TRBJ2-5
TGTGCCAGCATGCTGAATGGCGACTTCCCTGCGATCCAGTACTTC
CASMLNGDFPAIQYF
>TRBD1|.|TRBV12-3/TRBV12-4|16|TRBJ1-2
TGTGCCAGCAGGGAAGACAGGGGCGGAGCGAACTATGGCTACACCTTC
CASREDRGGANYGYTF
>.|many|TRBV6-1|14|TRBJ1-5
TGTGCCAGCAGTCCAGGGGAAGGGAATCAGCCCCAGCATTTT
CASSPGEGNQPQHF
>TRBD2|many|TRBV5-1|15|TRBJ2-1
TGCGCCAGCAGGCCTACTAGCGGGGGAGACAATGAGCAGTTCTTC
CASRPTSGGDNEQFF
>.|many|TRBV7-2|13|TRBJ2-7
TGTGCCAGCAGCTTAGAGGGGATCTCCGAGCAGTACTTC
CASSLEGISEQYF
>TRBD1|few|TRBV6-1|16|TRBJ2-3
TGTGCCAGCAGTGGCGGGACAGGGGGCAGCACAGATACGCAGTATTTT
CASSGGTGGSTDTQYF
>TRBD1|many|TRBV6-1|17|TRBJ2-3
TGTGCCAGCAGCGTTGACCCTGGACAGGCCCGCACAGATACGCAGTATTTT
CASSVDPGQARTDTQYF
>TRBD1|few|TRBV20-1|15|TRBJ2-7
TGCAGTGCTAGCGAGGCAGGGGGCGGTTACTACGAGCAGTACTTC
CSASEAGGGYYEQYF
>.|.|TRBV6-6|12|TRBJ1-2
TGTGCCAGCAGACCCGGAACCTATGGCTACACCTTC
CASRPGTYGYTF
>.|.|TRBV19|15|TRBJ2-3
TGTGCCAGTAGTCCCGGGACACTACACACAGATACGCAGTATTTT
CASSPGTLHTDTQYF
>.|few|TRBV3-1|14|TRBJ2-5
TGTGCCAGCAGCCAAGGGACGGGGAGGGAGACCCAGTACTTC
CASSQGTGRETQYF
>.|.|TRBV12-3/TRBV12-4|14|TRBJ2-1
TGTGCCAGCACGGGGAACCCCTCCTACAATGAGCAGTTCTTC
CASTGNPSYNEQFF
>.|.|TRBV29-1|13|TRBJ2-1
TGCAGCGCTGCAGTTCTGGGCGGCGGTGAGCAGTTCTTC
CSAAVLGGGEQFF
>.|.|TRBV15|13|TRBJ2-3
TGTGCCACCAGCAGAGCCAGCCCAGATACGCAGTATTTT
CATSRASPDTQYF
>.|few|TRBV6-2/TRBV6-3|16|TRBJ2-7
TGTGCCAGCAGCCAATACTCGACAAAAGCGACCTACGAGCAGTACTTC
CASSQYSTKATYEQYF
>.|.|TRBV12-3/TRBV12-4|14|TRBJ2-2
TGTGCCAGCAGTTCAGGGATGGAGGGCGGGGAGCTGTTTTTT
CASSSGMEGGELFF
>.|few|TRBV5-6|13|TRBJ1-1
TGTGCCAGCACCCCCGGCAAGGGCACTGAAGCTTTCTTT
CASTPGKGTEAFF
>.|.|TRBV18|17|TRBJ2-3
TGTGCCAGCTCACGAAACTTAGCGGAATTGGGGGCAGATACGCAGTATTTT
CASSRNLAELGADTQYF
>.|.|TRBV21-1|13|TRBJ2-7
TGTGCCAGCAGGCGGGACAGTTCCCCGGAGCAGTACTTC
CASRRDSSPEQYF
>.|many|TRBV12-3/TRBV12-4|14|TRBJ2-1
TGTGCCAGCAGTTCGGATCTGGGTTACAATGAGCAGTTCTTC
CASSSDLGYNEQFF
>.|few|TRBV20-1|12|TRBJ2-4
TGCAGTGCTAGAGAATCAAAAAGCATTCAGTACTTC
CSARESKSIQYF